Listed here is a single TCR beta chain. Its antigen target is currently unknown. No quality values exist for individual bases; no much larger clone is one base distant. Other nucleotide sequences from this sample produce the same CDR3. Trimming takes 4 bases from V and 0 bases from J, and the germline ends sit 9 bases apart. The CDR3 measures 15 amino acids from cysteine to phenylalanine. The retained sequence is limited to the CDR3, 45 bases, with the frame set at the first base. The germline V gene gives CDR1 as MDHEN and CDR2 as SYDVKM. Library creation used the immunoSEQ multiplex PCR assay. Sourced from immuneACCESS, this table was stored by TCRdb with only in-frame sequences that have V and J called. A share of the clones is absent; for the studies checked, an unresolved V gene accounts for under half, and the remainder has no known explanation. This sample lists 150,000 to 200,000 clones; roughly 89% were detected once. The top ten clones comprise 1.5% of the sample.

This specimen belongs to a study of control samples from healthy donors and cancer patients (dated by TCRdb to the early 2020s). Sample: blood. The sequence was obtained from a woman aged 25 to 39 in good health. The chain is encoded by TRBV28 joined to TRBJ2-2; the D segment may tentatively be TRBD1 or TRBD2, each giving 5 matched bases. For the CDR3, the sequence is CASSSGTANTGELFF. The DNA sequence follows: TGTGCCAGCAGTTCGGGGACCGCGAACACCGGGGAGCTGTTTTTT.